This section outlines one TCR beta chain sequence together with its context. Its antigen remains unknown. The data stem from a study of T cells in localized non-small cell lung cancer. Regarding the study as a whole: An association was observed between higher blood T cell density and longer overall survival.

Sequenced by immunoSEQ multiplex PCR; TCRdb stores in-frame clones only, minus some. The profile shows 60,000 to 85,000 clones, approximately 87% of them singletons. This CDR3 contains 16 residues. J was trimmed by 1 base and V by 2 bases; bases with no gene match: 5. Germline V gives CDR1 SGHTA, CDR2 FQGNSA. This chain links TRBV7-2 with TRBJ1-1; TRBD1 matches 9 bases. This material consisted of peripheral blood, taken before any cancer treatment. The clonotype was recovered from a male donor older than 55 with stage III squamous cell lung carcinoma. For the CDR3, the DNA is TGTGCCAGCAGCTTAAAGGGACAGGGAACGAACACTGAAGCTTTCTTT. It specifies CASSLKGQGTNTEAFF. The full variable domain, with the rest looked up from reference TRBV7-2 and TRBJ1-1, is GAGVSQSPSNKVTEKGKDVELRCDPISGHTALYWYRQSLGQGLEFLIYFQGNSAPDKSGLPSDRFSAERTGGSVSTLTIQRTQQEDSAVYLCASSLKGQGTNTEAFFGQGTRLTVV.